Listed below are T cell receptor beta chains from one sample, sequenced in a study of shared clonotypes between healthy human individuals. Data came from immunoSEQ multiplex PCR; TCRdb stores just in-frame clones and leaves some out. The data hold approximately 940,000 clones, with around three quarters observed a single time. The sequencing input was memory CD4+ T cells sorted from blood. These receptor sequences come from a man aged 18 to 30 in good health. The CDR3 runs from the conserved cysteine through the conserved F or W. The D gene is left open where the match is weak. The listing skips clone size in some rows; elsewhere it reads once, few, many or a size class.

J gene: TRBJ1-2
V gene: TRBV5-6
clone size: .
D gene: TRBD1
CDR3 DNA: TGTGCCAGCAGCTTGGTTGGACAGGAGGGCTATGGCTACACCTTC
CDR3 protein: CASSLVGQEGYGYTF

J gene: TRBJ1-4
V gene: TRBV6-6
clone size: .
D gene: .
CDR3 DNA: TGTGCCAGCAGCCAGGGACGGGGAGGGATTGAACTGTTTTTT
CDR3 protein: CASSQGRGGIELFF

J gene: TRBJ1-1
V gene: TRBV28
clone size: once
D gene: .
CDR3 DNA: TGTGCCAGCAGTCCTCTAAGGGTTTACACTGAAGCTTTCTTT
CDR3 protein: CASSPLRVYTEAFF

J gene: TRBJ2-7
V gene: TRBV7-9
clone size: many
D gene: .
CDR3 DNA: TGTGCCAGCAGCAGCCCCCAGGGGGGGGGATCCTACGAGCAGTACTTC
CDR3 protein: CASSSPQGGGSYEQYF

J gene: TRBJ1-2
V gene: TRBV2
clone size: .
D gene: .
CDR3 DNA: TGTGCCAGCAGTTCAGACGGTGGGGCTTATGGCTACACCTTC
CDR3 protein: CASSSDGGAYGYTF

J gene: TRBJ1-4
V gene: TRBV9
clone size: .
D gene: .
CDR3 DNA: TGTGCCAGCAGCAGACGACCCGGGAGTTCTAATGAAAAACTGTTTTTT
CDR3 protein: CASSRRPGSSNEKLFF

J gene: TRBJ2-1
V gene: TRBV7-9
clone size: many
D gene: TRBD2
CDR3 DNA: TGTGCCAGCAGCCCAACTAGCGCGGGGGACAATGAGCAGTTCTTC
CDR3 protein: CASSPTSAGDNEQFF

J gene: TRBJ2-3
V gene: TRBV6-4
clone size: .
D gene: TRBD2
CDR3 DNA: TGTGCCAGCAGTGACTCGGGGGGGACTCCGTATTTT
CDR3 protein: CASSDSGGTPYF

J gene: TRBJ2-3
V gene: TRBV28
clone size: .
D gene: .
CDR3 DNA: TGTGCCAGCCGGGAACCGCCGAGATATACGCAGTATTTT
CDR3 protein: CASREPPRYTQYF

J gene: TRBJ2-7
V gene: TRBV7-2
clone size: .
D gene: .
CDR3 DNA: TGTGCCAGCACCACCAGCCCTACCACCTACGAGCAGTACTTC
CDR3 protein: CASTTSPTTYEQYF

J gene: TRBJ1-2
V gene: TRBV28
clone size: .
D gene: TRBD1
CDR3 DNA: TGTGCCAGCAGTTCCAACAGGGGAAACTGCACCTTC
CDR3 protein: CASSSNRGNCTF

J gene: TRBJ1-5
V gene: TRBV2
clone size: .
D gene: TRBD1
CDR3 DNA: TGTGCCAGCGCGACAGGGCGCACTAGCAATCAGCCCCAGCATTTT
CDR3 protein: CASATGRTSNQPQHF

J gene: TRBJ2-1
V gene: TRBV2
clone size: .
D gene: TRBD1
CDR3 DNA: TGTGCCAGCAGTCTCCATGGGACAGGGGGCTCCAATGAGCAGTTCTTC
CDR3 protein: CASSLHGTGGSNEQFF

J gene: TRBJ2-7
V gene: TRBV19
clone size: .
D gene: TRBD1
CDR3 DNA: TGTGCCAGTAGTATTGGGGACAGGGCCTACGAGCAGTACTTC
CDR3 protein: CASSIGDRAYEQYF

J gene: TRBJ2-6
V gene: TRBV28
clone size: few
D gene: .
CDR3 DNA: TGTGCCAGCACACAACGGACAGCCCTCTCTGGGGCCAACGTCCTGACTTTC
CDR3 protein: CASTQRTALSGANVLTF

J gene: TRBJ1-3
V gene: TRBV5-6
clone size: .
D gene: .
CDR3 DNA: TGTGCCAGCAGCACTGGTGGAGGGAACTCTGGAAACACCATATATTTT
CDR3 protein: CASSTGGGNSGNTIYF

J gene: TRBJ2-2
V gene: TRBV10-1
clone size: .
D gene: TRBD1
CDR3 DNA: TGCGCCAGCAGTGAAGGGACAGCTGGAACCGGGGAGCTGTTTTTT
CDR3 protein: CASSEGTAGTGELFF

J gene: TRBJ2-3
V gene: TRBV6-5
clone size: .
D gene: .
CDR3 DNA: TGTGCCAGCAGTCGGGGCGGAGTAAGCACAGATACGCAGTATTTT
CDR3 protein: CASSRGGVSTDTQYF

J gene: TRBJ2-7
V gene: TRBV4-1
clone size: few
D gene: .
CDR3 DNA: TGCGCCAGCAGCCTCGGACAGAGCAACTACGAGCAGTACTTC
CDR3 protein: CASSLGQSNYEQYF

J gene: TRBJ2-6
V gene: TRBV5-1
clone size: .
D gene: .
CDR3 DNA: TGCGCCAGCAGGGAGGCTGGGGCCAACGTCCTGACTTTC
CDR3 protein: CASREAGANVLTF

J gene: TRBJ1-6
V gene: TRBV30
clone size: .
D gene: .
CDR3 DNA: TGTGCCTGGAGTGTAAACCTAGATTCACCCCTCCACTTT
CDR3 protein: CAWSVNLDSPLHF

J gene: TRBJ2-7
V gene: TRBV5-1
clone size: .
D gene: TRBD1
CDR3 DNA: TGCGCCAGCAGCTCTGCCGCAGGGACAGGGAGGTACGAGCAGTACTTC
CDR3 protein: CASSSAAGTGRYEQYF

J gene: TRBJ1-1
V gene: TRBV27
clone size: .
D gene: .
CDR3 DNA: TGTGCCAGCAGTTTATCCCCGGTGGGGGGGCGAGCTTTCTTT
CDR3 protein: CASSLSPVGGRAFF

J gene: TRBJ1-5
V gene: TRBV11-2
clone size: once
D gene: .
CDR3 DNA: TGTGCCAGCAGCTTAGATGGGGGAGGGGGACAGCCCCAGCATTTT
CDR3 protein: CASSLDGGGGQPQHF

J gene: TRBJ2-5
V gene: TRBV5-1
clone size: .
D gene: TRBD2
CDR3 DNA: TGCGCCAGCCAAACTTCCGGGACTAGCGAGGGAGAGACCCAGTACTTC
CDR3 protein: CASQTSGTSEGETQYF

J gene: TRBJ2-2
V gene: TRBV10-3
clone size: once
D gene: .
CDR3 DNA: TGTGCCATCCGGAGACAGGGAGGGAAAATAACCGGGGAGCTGTTTTTT
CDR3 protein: CAIRRQGGKITGELFF

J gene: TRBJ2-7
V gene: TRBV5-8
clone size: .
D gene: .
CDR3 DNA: TGTGCCAGCAGCTTGTTCAGAGCCTACTTC
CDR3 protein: CASSLFRAYF

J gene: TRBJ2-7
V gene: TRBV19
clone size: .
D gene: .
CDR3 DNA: TGTGCCAGTAGTGTAGGGGGTGTGGGACCCTACGAGCAGTACTTC
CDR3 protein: CASSVGGVGPYEQYF

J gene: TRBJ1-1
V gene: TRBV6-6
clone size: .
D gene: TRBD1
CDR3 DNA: TGTGCCAGCAGTGGACAGGGGGCTTATCTGAACACTGAAGCTTTCTTT
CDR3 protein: CASSGQGAYLNTEAFF

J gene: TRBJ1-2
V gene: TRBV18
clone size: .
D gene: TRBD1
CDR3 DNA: TGTGCCAGCTCACCAGGACAGGCGCACTATGGCTACACCTTC
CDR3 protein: CASSPGQAHYGYTF

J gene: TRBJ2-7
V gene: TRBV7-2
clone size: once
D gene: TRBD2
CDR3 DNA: TGTGCCACCAATAGCGGGAGTTACGGCGAGCAGTACTTC
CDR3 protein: CATNSGSYGEQYF

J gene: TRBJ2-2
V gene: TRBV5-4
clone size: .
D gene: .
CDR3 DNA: TGTGCCAGCAGCTTGGATTTCGGCAGGGGTACCACCGGGGAGCTGTTTTTT
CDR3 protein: CASSLDFGRGTTGELFF

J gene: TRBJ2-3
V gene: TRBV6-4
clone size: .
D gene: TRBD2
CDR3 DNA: TGTGCCAGCAGGGCTAGCGGGAACACAGATACGCAGTATTTT
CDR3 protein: CASRASGNTDTQYF

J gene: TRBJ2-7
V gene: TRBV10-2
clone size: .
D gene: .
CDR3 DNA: TGCGCCAGCAGAGTAGCCACCTCCGAGCAGTACTTC
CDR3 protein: CASRVATSEQYF

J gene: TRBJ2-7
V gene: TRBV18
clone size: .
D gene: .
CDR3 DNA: TGTGCCAGCTCACCGGGGGCAGGGGATAACTACGAGCAGTACTTC
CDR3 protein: CASSPGAGDNYEQYF

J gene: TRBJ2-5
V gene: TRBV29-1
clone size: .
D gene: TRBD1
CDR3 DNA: TGCAGCGGAGGACAGGGTTCGGGAGAGACCCAGTACTTC
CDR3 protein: CSGGQGSGETQYF

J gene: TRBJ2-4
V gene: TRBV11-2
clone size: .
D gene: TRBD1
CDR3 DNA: TGTGCCAGCAGCTTAGGACAGGGGGCCGTTCAGTACTTC
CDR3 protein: CASSLGQGAVQYF

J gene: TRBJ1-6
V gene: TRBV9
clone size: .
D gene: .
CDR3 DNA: TGTGCCAGCAGCGTAGGGCCGTTGAATTCACCCCTCCACTTT
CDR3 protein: CASSVGPLNSPLHF

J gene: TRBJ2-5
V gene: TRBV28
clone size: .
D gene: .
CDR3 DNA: TGTGCCAGCAGTCCCCGGGGAAGGGGCGATGAGACCCAGTACTTC
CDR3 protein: CASSPRGRGDETQYF

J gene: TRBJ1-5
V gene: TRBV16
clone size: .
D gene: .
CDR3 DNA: TGTGCCAGCAGCCAGATCATTGGGCCTTTTCGACAGCCCCAGCATTTT
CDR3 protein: CASSQIIGPFRQPQHF

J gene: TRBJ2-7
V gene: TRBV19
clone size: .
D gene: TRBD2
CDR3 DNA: TGTGCCACCTCGACTAGCGGGATCTACGAGCAGTACTTC
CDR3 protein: CATSTSGIYEQYF

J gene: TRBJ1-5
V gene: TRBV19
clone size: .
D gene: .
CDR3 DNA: TGTGCCAGTAGTCTTAGCAATCAGCCCCAGCATTTT
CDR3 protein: CASSLSNQPQHF

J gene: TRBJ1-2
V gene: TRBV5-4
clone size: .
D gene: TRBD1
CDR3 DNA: TGTGCCAGCGTGGCGGCAGGGGGCGCCCCCAACTATGGCTACACCTTC
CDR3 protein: CASVAAGGAPNYGYTF

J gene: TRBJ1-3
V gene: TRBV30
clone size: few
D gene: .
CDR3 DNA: TGTGCCTGGAGTTATGGAAACACCATATATTTT
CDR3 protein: CAWSYGNTIYF

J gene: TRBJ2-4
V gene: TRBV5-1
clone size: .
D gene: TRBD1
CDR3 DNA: TGCGCCAGCAGGACAGGGGTCCTTTCTAAAAACATTCAGTACTTC
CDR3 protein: CASRTGVLSKNIQYF

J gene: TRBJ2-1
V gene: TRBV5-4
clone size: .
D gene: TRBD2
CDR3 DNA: TGTGCCAGCAGCGGGACTAGCGGGGGGTTCTACCACAATGAGCAGTTCTTC
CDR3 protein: CASSGTSGGFYHNEQFF

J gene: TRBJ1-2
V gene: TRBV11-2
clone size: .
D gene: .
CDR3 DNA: TGTGCCAGCAGCTTTTCGAACTATGGCTACACCTTC
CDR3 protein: CASSFSNYGYTF

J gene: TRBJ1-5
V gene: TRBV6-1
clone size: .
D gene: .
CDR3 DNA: TGTGCCAGCGGAACAGGAGTCGATCAGCCCCAGCATTTT
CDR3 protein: CASGTGVDQPQHF

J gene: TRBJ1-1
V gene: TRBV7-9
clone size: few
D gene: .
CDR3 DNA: TGTGCCAGCAGCTTAGGTGAGGGATCCGTCACTGAAGCTTTCTTT
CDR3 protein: CASSLGEGSVTEAFF

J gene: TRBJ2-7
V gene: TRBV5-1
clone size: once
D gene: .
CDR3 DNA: TGCGCCAGCAGCAGGGCCTATTTTAGGGGTTCCTACGAGCAGTACTTC
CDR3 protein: CASSRAYFRGSYEQYF